Listed here are 16 T cell receptor beta chains from one sample, sequenced in a study of cytomegalovirus exposure and HLA in healthy donors. PCR amplification relied on 60 Vbeta primers (plus 13 Jbeta primers). This table comes from immunoSEQ multiplex PCR, and its TCRdb copy is limited to in-frame clones, with some not included. The sample lists around 140,000 clones, approximately 80% occurring once. Sequences were obtained from PBMCs. Every receptor here comes from a female donor in good health and CMV-seropositive.

This clone has only one observation. The chain uses TRBV7-9 and TRBJ1-3; D remains unclear. Per germline, CDR1 SEHNR and CDR2 FQNEAQ (reference sequence). The length of the CDR3 is 15 residues. Trimming left V 8 bases short and J 0 bases short, with 14 bases between. The CDR3 loop reads CASSPRRGSGNTIYF. The CDR3 coding sequence is TGTGCCAGCTCTCCCCGTCGAGGCTCTGGAAACACCATATATTTT. Supplemented by reference TRBV7-9 and TRBJ1-3, the full variable domain reads DTGVSQNPRHKITKRGQNVTFRCDPISEHNRLYWYRQTLGQGPEFLTYFQNEAQLEKSRLLSDRFSAERPKGSFSTLEIQRTEQGDSAMYLCASSPRRGSGNTIYFGEGSWLTVV.

This chain links TRBV18 with TRBJ2-7; 9 nucleotides match TRBD1. The germline V gene has CDR1 KGHSH and CDR2 LQKENI. The ends lost 2 bases at V and 4 bases at J; junction bases unmatched: 3. The CDR3 sequence is 14 residues long. As DNA, the CDR3 is TGTGCCAGCTCACCAGGGACAGGGTCGTACGAGCAGTACTTC. It yields the protein CASSPGTGSYEQYF.

This clone was observed once. The chain links TRBV5-1 to TRBJ1-2, with D possibly being TRBD1 (5 bases). Germline lookup yields CDR1 SGHRS and CDR2 YFSETQ. The V end was cut by 5 bases, the J end by 0 bases, with 11 bases between. The CDR3 extends over 14 amino acids. The DNA of the CDR3 is TGCGCCAGCAGACAGGACGGATCTAACTATGGCTACACCTTC. This gives the protein CASRQDGSNYGYTF.

The V gene is TRBV9, the J gene TRBJ2-7, with TRBD2 matching over 8 bases. The V gene end was trimmed by 0 bases and the J gene end by 5 bases; junction bases not matched to a gene: 10. The CDR3 runs to 16 residues. CDR1 and CDR2 from the germline V gene are SGDLS and YYNGEE. CDR3 loop: CASSVAGAGGSNEQYF. Here the CDR3 DNA reads TGTGCCAGCAGCGTAGCTGGGGCGGGAGGTTCTAACGAGCAGTACTTC.

The rearrangement uses TRBV9 and TRBJ1-3; perhaps TRBD1 as D (5 bases). There are 15 residues in the CDR3. V gave up 4 bases and J gave up 2 bases, with 13 bases separating them. Germline V gene sequence: CDR1 SGDLS, CDR2 YYNGEE. The CDR3 here is CASSPQVPPGNTIYF. The CDR3 DNA follows: TGTGCCAGCAGCCCACAGGTCCCCCCTGGAAACACCATATATTTT.

V usage is TRBV5-1 and J usage is TRBJ1-3; 8 nucleotides align to TRBD1. The CDR3 consists of 16 residues. V lost 3 bases, J lost 1 base, and 6 bases stayed unmatched. Germline V gene lookup returns CDR1 SGHRS and CDR2 YFSETQ. CDR3 in DNA: TGCGCCAGCAGCTCCGGACAGGGTTTTTCTGGAAACACCATATATTTT. Encoded protein: CASSSGQGFSGNTIYF. Full variable domain (outside the CDR3, taken from reference TRBV5-1 and TRBJ1-3): KAGVTQTPRYLIKTRGQQVTLSCSPISGHRSVSWYQQTPGQGLQFLFEYFSETQRNKGNFPGRFSGRQFSNSRSEMNVSTLELGDSALYLCASSSGQGFSGNTIYFGEGSWLTVV.

The chain carries TRBV5-4 and TRBJ2-3; TRBD1 agrees at 9 bases. Germline CDR1 reads SGHNT; CDR2 reads YYREEE (reference sequence). The CDR3 extends over 14 amino acids. The junction had 1 base not matched to a gene; V was cut back by 4 bases and J by 1 base. CDR3 amino acids: CASSRDRGTDTQYF. In DNA, the CDR3 is TGTGCCAGCAGCCGGGACAGGGGCACAGATACGCAGTATTTT.

The chain joins TRBV5-1 to TRBJ1-6, with 7 positions matching TRBD1. The J segment lost 9 bases and the V segment lost 4 bases, leaving 13 bases of the junction unmatched. CDR3 length: 16 amino acids. Per germline, CDR1 SGHRS and CDR2 YFSETQ. The CDR3 nucleotides are TGCGCCAGCAGCCCGACAGGGAGAGGAGATACTTCACCCCTCCACTTT. Encoded protein: CASSPTGRGDTSPLHF.

The chain couples TRBV5-1 to TRBJ2-5, with 12 positions matching TRBD2. After removal of 1 base from V and 2 bases from J, the junction contained 3 bases not matched to a gene. The CDR3 runs 16 residues. Germline V lookup: CDR1 SGHRS, CDR2 YFSETQ. The CDR3 loop is CASSLQLAGGQETQYF. The CDR3 DNA follows: TGCGCCAGCAGCTTGCAACTAGCGGGGGGACAAGAGACCCAGTACTTC. The full variable domain, rest sourced from reference TRBV5-1 and TRBJ2-5, is KAGVTQTPRYLIKTRGQQVTLSCSPISGHRSVSWYQQTPGQGLQFLFEYFSETQRNKGNFPGRFSGRQFSNSRSEMNVSTLELGDSALYLCASSLQLAGGQETQYFGPGTRLLVL.

V usage is TRBV5-1 and J usage is TRBJ2-1; TRBD1 agrees at 9 bases. CDR3 length: 14 residues. Germline trimming cut 3 bases from V and 9 bases from J; bases unmatched to any gene: 7. Germline lookup yields CDR1 SGHRS and CDR2 YFSETQ. CDR3 nucleotides: TGCGCCAGCAGCTCCCGGACAGGGGACACTGAGCAGTTCTTC. Its protein is CASSSRTGDTEQFF. Using reference TRBV5-1 and TRBJ2-1 for the parts outside the CDR3, the full variable domain is KAGVTQTPRYLIKTRGQQVTLSCSPISGHRSVSWYQQTPGQGLQFLFEYFSETQRNKGNFPGRFSGRQFSNSRSEMNVSTLELGDSALYLCASSSRTGDTEQFFGPGTRLTVL.

In this sample, this clone turned up once. The chain combines TRBV5-1 with TRBJ1-1; no firm D call. V lost 9 bases and J 0 bases, leaving 15 bases between the germline ends. This CDR3 is built from 14 residues. The V gene's germline CDR1 is SGHRS and CDR2 YFSETQ. The DNA of the CDR3 is TGCGCCACCAAGATCTCACCTATGAACACTGAAGCTTTCTTT. It yields the protein CATKISPMNTEAFF.

This clone turned up a few times. For the CDR3, the DNA is TGTGCCAGCAGTTACTCATCCGGGGGCTATGGCTACACCTTC. Encoded protein: CASSYSSGGYGYTF. The rearrangement uses TRBV28 and TRBJ1-2; D is perhaps TRBD1 (5 bases). The germline gives CDR1 MDHEN, CDR2 SYDVKM. The CDR3 loop spans 14 amino acids. V dropped 4 bases and J dropped 4 bases, with 13 bases sitting between them.

This clone was observed a handful of times. Sequence at one end of the junction differs from germline and may be a read error. V gene TRBV7-2 combines with J gene TRBJ1-2, with D maybe TRBD1 (6 bases). The CDR3 is 13 amino acids. CDR1 SGHTA and CDR2 FQGNSA come from the germline V gene. The CDR3 is CASSDQGKGGHTF. DNA for the CDR3: TGTGCCAGCAGCGATCAGGGGAAAGGTGGCCACACCTTC.

This clone was recorded a few times. The gene calls are TRBV9 and TRBJ1-2; unclear D gene. The germline V gene encodes CDR1 SGDLS and CDR2 YYNGEE. This CDR3 comprises 12 residues. Trimming took off 3 bases at V and 6 bases at J, with 9 bases between the two ends. In nucleotides, the CDR3 is TGTGCCAGCAGCGGAAGTGGAGATGGCTACACCTTC. Residues: CASSGSGDGYTF. Full variable domain (missing parts from reference TRBV9 and TRBJ1-2): DSGVTQTPKHLITATGQRVTLRCSPRSGDLSVYWYQQSLDQGLQFLIQYYNGEERAKGNILERFSAQQFPDLHSELNLSSLELGDSALYFCASSGSGDGYTFGSGTRLTVV.

V is TRBV7-2 and J is TRBJ2-5; a weak D match, TRBD2 (6 bases). The end of the DNA aligns better with TRBJ2-7, so the J call may be wrong. Germline V CDR1 and CDR2: SGHTA, FQGNSA. The CDR3 is 14 amino acids. The CDR3: CASSLAGGLDEQYF. CDR3 in DNA: TGTGCCAGCAGCTTAGCCGGGGGTTTGGACGAGCAGTACTTC.

V is TRBV7-9 and J is TRBJ2-7; 7 bases fit TRBD1. The germline CDR1 and CDR2 sequences are SEHNR and FQNEAQ (reference sequence). CDR3 length: 15 amino acids. Trimming took 1 base from V and 5 from J; bases not matched to a gene: 8. This CDR3 is CASSLETGKGNEQYF. In DNA, the CDR3 is TGTGCCAGCAGCTTAGAGACAGGGAAGGGGAACGAGCAGTACTTC. Full variable domain (remainder filled in from reference TRBV7-9 and TRBJ2-7): DTGVSQNPRHKITKRGQNVTFRCDPISEHNRLYWYRQTLGQGPEFLTYFQNEAQLEKSRLLSDRFSAERPKGSFSTLEIQRTEQGDSAMYLCASSLETGKGNEQYFGPGTRLTVT.